The clone carrying this T cell receptor beta chain occurred many times. This CDR3 comprises 13 residues. The V and J ends lost 3 bases and 9 bases, in that order; junction bases with no gene match: 4. Germline lookup yields CDR1 SGHAT and CDR2 FQNNGV. The entry originates in a study of blood T cells in healthy people across ages. Then a second PCR, running roughly 7 to 11 cycles, was carried out with a sample-barcoded 5' primer and a J-beta primer mix. Per sample, CDR3-containing paired-end reads numbered at least 3 million. MiXCR was run by TCRdb on the 5' RACE reads, yielding one entry per CDR3 protein. The table has around 900,000 distinct CDR3 sequences, 29% seen once; the top ten hold approximately 15%.

The clonotype comes from a woman older than 75 in good health. The sequencing input was blood. The chain recombines TRBV11-2 with TRBJ2-1, with TRBD2 matching over 8 bases. CDR3 bases: TGTGCCAGCAGCTTCCCGGGACTAGTTGAGCAGTTCTTC. This codes for CASSFPGLVEQFF.